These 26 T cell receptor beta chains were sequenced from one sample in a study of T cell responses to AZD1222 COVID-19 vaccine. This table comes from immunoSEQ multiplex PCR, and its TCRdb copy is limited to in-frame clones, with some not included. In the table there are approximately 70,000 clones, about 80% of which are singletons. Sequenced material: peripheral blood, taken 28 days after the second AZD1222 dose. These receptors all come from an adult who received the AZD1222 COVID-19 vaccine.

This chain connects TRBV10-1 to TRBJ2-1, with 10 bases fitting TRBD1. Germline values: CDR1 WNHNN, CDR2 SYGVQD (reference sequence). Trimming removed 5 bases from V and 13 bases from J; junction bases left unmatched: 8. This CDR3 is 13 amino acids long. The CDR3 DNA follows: TGCGCCAGCAGTCCGGGACAGGGGTTTGCCCAGTTCTTC. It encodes CASSPGQGFAQFF.

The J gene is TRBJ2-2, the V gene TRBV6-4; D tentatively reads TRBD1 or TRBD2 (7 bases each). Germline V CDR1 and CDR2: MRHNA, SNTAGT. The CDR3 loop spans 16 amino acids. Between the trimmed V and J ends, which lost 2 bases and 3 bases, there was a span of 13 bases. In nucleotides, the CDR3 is TGTGCCAGCAGTGACAGACAGGGAGGGGACACCGGGGAGCTGTTTTTT. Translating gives CASSDRQGGDTGELFF.

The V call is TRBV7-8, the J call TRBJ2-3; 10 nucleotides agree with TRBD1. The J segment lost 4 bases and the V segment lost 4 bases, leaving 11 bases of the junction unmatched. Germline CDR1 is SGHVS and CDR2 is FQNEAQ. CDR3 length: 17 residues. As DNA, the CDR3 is TGTGCCAGCAGCTCGGAATTCGGGACAGGGGTATCAGATACGCAGTATTTT. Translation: CASSSEFGTGVSDTQYF.

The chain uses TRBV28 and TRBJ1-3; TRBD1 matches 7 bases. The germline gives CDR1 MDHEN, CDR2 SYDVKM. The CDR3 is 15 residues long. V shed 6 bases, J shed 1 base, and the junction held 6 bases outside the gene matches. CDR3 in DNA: TGTGCCAGCAGACCACAGGGGAATTCTGGAAACACCATATATTTT. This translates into CASRPQGNSGNTIYF.

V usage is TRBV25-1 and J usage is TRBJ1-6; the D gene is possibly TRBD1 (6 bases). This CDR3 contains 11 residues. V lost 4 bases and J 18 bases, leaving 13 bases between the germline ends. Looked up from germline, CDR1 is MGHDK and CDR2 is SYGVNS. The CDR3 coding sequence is TGTGCCAGCAGTGTTAACAGGGATTACCACTTT. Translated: CASSVNRDYHF.

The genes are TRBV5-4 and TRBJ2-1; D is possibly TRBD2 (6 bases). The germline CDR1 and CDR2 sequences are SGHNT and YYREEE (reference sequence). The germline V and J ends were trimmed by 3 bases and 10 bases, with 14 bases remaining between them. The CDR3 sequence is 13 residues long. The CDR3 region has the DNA TGTGCCAGCAGCTCGTGGCTAGCGTTAGAGCAGTTCTTC. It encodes CASSSWLALEQFF.

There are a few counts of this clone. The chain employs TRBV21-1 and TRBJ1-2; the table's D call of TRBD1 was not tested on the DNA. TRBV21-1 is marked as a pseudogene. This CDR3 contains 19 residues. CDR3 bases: TGTGCCAGCAGCAAACCCTCCTACAGGGTATGGGGCCTATTGGGTGGCTACACCTTC. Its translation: CASSKPSYRVWGLLGGYTF.

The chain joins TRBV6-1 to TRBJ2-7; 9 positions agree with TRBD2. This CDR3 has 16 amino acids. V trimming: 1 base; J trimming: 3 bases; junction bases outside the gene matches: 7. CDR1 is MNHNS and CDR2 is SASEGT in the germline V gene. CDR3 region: CASSEGVAGGFYEQYF. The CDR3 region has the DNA TGTGCCAGCAGTGAAGGGGTCGCGGGGGGGTTCTACGAGCAGTACTTC.

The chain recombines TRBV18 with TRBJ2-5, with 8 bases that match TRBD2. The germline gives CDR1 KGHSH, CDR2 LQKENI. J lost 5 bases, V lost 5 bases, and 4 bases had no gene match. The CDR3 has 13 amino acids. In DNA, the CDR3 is TGTGCCAGCTCATTGCCGGGAGGGGAGACCCAGTACTTC. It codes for CASSLPGGETQYF.

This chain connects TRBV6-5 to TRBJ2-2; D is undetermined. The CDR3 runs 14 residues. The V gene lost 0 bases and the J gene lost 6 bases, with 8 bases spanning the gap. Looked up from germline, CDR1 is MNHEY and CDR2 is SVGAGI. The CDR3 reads CASSYSIESGELFF. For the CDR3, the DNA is TGTGCCAGCAGTTACTCGATTGAGTCCGGGGAGCTGTTTTTT.

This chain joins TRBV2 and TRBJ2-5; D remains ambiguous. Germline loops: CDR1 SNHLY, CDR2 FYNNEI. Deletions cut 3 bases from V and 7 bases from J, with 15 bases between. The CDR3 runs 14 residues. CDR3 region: CASSENLPTGTQYF. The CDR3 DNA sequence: TGTGCCAGCAGTGAGAACTTACCGACGGGGACCCAGTACTTC.

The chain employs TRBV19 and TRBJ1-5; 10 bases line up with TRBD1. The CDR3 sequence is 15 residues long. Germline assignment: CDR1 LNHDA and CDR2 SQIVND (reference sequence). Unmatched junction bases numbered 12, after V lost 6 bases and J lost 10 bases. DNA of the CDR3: TGTGCCAGTAGAGGACAGGGGGTGGGGGAAGATCCCCAGCATTTT. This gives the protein CASRGQGVGEDPQHF.

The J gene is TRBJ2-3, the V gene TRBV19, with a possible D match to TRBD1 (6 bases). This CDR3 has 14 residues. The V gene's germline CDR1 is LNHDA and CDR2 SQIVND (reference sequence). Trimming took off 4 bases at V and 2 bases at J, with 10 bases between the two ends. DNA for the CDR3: TGTGCCAGTAGTAGAGCAGGGGTCACAGATACGCAGTATTTT. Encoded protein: CASSRAGVTDTQYF.

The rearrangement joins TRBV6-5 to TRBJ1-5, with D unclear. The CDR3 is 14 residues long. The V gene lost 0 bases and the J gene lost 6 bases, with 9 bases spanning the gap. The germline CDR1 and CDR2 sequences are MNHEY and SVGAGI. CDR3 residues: CASSYSFGIQPQHF. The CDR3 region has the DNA TGTGCCAGCAGTTACTCCTTTGGCATTCAGCCCCAGCATTTT.

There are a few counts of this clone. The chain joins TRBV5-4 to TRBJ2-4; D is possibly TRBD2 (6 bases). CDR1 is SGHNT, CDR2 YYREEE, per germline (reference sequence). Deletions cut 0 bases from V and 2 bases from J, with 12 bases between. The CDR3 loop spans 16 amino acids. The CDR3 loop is CASSLDGGGTKNIQYF. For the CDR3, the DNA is TGTGCCAGCAGCTTGGACGGGGGAGGTACCAAAAACATTCAGTACTTC.

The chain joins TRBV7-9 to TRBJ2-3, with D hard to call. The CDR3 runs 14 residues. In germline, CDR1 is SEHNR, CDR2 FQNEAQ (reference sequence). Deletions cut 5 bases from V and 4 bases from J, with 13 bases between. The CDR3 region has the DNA TGTGCCAGCAGCACGACCCGGAGTGCAGATACGCAGTATTTT. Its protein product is CASSTTRSADTQYF.

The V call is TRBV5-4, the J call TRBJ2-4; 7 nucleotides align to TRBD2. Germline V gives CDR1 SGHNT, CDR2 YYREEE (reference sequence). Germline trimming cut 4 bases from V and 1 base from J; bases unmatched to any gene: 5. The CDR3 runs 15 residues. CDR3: CASSPGLEAKNIQYF. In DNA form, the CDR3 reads TGTGCCAGCAGCCCCGGACTAGAGGCCAAAAACATTCAGTACTTC.

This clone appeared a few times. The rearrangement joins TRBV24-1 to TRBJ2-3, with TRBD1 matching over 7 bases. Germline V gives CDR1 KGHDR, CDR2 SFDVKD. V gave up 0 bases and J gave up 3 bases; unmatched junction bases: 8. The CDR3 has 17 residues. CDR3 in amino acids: CATSDLTTGSQTDTQYF. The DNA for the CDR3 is TGTGCCACCAGTGATTTGACGACAGGGTCTCAAACAGATACGCAGTATTTT.

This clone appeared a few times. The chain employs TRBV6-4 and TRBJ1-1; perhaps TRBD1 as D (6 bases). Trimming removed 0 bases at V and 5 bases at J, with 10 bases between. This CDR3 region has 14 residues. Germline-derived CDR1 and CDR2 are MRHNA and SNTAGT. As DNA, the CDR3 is TGTGCCAGCAGTGACTCGGGGGGGGCAACTGAAGCTTTCTTT. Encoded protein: CASSDSGGATEAFF.

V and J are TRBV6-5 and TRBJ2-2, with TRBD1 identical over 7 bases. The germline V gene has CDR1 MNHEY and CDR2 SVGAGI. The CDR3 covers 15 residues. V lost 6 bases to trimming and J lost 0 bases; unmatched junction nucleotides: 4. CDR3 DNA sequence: TGTGCCAGCAGAGCCGGGACAGCGAACACCGGGGAGCTGTTTTTT. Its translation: CASRAGTANTGELFF.

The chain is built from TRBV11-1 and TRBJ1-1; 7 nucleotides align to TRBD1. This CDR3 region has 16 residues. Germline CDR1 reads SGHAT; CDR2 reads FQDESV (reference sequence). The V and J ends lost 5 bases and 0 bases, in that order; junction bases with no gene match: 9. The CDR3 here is CASSPQGITVNTEAFF. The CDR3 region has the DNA TGTGCCAGCAGCCCACAGGGGATAACCGTGAACACTGAAGCTTTCTTT.

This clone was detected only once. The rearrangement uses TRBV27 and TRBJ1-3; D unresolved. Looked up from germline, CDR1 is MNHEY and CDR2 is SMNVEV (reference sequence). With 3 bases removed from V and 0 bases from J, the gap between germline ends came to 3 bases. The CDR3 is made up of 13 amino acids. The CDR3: CASSFNSGNTIYF. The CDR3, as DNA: TGTGCCAGCAGTTTTAACTCTGGAAACACCATATATTTT.

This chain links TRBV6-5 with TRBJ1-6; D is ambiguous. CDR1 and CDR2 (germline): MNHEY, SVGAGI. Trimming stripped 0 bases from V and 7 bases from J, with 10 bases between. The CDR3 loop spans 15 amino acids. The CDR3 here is CASSYSSRINSPLHF. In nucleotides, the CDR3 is TGTGCCAGCAGTTACTCGAGTCGAATCAATTCACCCCTCCACTTT.

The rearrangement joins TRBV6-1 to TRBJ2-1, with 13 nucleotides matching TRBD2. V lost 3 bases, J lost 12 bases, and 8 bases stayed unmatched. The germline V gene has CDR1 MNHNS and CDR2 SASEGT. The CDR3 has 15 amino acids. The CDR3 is CASSDLGLAGLWQFF. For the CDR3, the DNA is TGTGCCAGCAGTGACCTGGGACTAGCGGGGCTGTGGCAGTTCTTC.

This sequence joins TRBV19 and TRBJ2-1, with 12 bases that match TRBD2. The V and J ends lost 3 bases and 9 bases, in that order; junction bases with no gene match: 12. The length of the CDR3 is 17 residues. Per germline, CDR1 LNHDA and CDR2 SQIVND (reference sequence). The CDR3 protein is CASSIGLAGGPGGEQFF. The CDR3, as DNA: TGTGCCAGTAGTATTGGTCTAGCGGGGGGGCCAGGAGGTGAGCAGTTCTTC.

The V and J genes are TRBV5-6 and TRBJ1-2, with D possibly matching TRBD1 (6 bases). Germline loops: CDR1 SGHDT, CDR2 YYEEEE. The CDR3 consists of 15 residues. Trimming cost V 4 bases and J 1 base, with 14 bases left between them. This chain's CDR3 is CASSPHRDINYGYTF. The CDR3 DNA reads TGTGCCAGCAGCCCCCACCGGGACATTAACTATGGCTACACCTTC.